This TCR beta chain was recorded in a study of cytomegalovirus exposure and HLA in healthy donors (dated by TCRdb to 2016 to 2017). Concerning the study at large: According to a later analysis, the roughly 120 validation repertoires were produced on the same platform as the roughly 600 repertoires of the first cohort. The study combined high-throughput TCR immunosequencing, statistical association of individual TCRs with disease status, and machine learning to predict cytomegalovirus infection status. In addition to the first cohort of 666 subjects, a separate validation cohort of 120 different subjects was used. The aim of the study was to test whether cataloging public T cell receptors could identify signatures of past pathogen exposure. What the research found in general, with its limitations: A later analysis had no HLA typing for the validation cohort, so co-occurrence there was scored across all 130 or so repertoires. The classifier was reported to diagnose cytomegalovirus status with high specificity and sensitivity in both the original and validation cohorts. Across donors, most TCR sequences were observed very rarely, whereas some public TCRs were present in many individuals. In the study, some 160 TCR beta chains were listed as associated with cytomegalovirus. Of the cluster scores, 85% to 95% were above 0 in a later analysis, which found that TCRs clustered in the first cohort also tended to co-occur in the approximately 130 validation repertoires. In vitro tests confirmed that three of the cytomegalovirus-associated TCR beta chains recognize cytomegalovirus antigens. The authors suggested that the approach could potentially be generalized to other disease states and immunological phenotypes.

Library generation was performed with the immunoSEQ multiplex PCR assay. Per the source publication's procedure: A statistical classification framework was built for diagnosing cytomegalovirus status from the catalog of TCR beta chain sequences. Entries here come from immuneACCESS through TCRdb and include only in-frame sequences with V and J called. Some clones fail to appear in such tables; in the studies checked, an unresolved V gene covers under half of the shortfall, and the cause of the remainder is unknown. For V, J and clone size, that table is used; D and trimming come from the DNA. Within this sample are 150,000 to 200,000 clones, with less than 85% of them counted one time only. Together, the top ten hold 16% of the sample. This clone was seen once. Its antigen is not yet known. No quality values exist for individual bases; no much larger clone is one base distant. The donors belonged to the validation cohort of about 130 subjects, which was separate from the approximately 700-subject first cohort.

The CDR3, cysteine through phenylalanine, is 16 amino acids long. CDR3 DNA only is kept here, 48 bases in frame from base 1. V is shortened by 1 base, J by 7 bases, and the region joining them spans 17 bases. The germline V gene specifies SGHAT as CDR1 and FQNNGV as CDR2. Sequenced: PBMCs. Here the chain combines TRBV11-2 and TRBJ2-1; 6 matching bases give a weak D call of TRBD2. The receptor was derived from a man between 18 and 29 years old in good health and CMV-seropositive. The nucleotide sequence is TGTGCCAGCAGCTTAGCGGGCCGCGCGGGAATAAATGAGCAGTTCTTC. This yields the protein CASSLAGRAGINEQFF.